Shown below are 23 T cell receptor beta chains from a single sample sequenced in a study of T-cell reconstitution after alpha-beta-depleted transplantation in children. General observations from the study: The origin of alpha-beta T cells about two months after transplant was reportedly several hundred expanded graft clones.

During its preparation, the TCRbeta library received unique molecular identifiers. TCRdb reprocessed the PCR reads with MiXCR, giving one entry per CDR3 protein. The sample contains tens of thousands of distinct CDR3 sequences, 6% to 8.5% of which appear only once. These TCRs are of unknown antigen specificity. The material sequenced was peripheral blood, taken 60 days after TCRalphabeta/CD19-depleted stem cell transplant. These receptors all stem from a child under two years old who had a stem cell transplant for acute myeloid leukemia, so the T cells may come from the graft donor.

At least ten counts were recorded for this clonotype. The J gene is TRBJ2-3, the V gene TRBV28; 13 bases line up with TRBD2. V dropped 3 bases and J dropped 5; count of bases not matched to a gene: 2. Germline loops: CDR1 MDHEN, CDR2 SYDVKM. The CDR3 consists of 15 residues. The CDR3 protein is CASSFWTSGGDTQYF. CDR3 sequence (DNA): TGTGCCAGCAGTTTTTGGACTAGCGGGGGAGATACGCAGTATTTT.

This clonotype was counted many times. The rearrangement joins TRBV7-6 to TRBJ2-7; 7 bases are shared with TRBD2. The CDR3 has 12 residues. CDR1 is SGHVS, CDR2 FNYEAQ, per germline. After removal of 3 bases from V and 5 bases from J, the junction contained 1 base not matched to a gene. In DNA, the CDR3 is TGTGCCAGCAGCTTTAGCGGGCACGAGCAGTACTTC. Amino acids: CASSFSGHEQYF.

In its sample, this clonotype was seen many times. The chain is built from TRBV28 and TRBJ1-4; D ambiguous. This CDR3 has 15 amino acids. The germline V and J ends were trimmed by 5 bases and 0 bases, with 10 bases remaining between them. Germline V lookup: CDR1 MDHEN, CDR2 SYDVKM. CDR3 DNA: TGTGCCAGCAGTCCTTCCGTGGCAACTAATGAAAAACTGTTTTTT. It translates to CASSPSVATNEKLFF.

This clonotype was recorded at least ten times. The chain has TRBV4-3 and TRBJ1-3, with unresolved D. V lost 1 base and J lost 6, with 10 bases in between. The CDR3 totals 14 residues. Germline-derived CDR1 and CDR2 are LGHNA and YSLEER. This CDR3 reads CASSQGTAENTIYF. The CDR3 DNA is TGCGCCAGCAGCCAAGGGACCGCCGAAAACACCATATATTTT.

This clonotype was seen many times. This chain connects TRBV5-1 to TRBJ1-6, with unresolved D. The CDR3 spans 15 residues. Germline loops: CDR1 SGHRS, CDR2 YFSETQ. Trimming pared 1 base from V and 9 bases from J, leaving 14 bases between. In DNA, the CDR3 is TGCGCCAGCAGCTTGAACGGTCCGGACCTTTCACCCCTCCACTTT. Its protein product is CASSLNGPDLSPLHF. The whole variable domain, filled in from reference TRBV5-1 and TRBJ1-6, reads KAGVTQTPRYLIKTRGQQVTLSCSPISGHRSVSWYQQTPGQGLQFLFEYFSETQRNKGNFPGRFSGRQFSNSRSEMNVSTLELGDSALYLCASSLNGPDLSPLHFGNGTRLTVT.

This clonotype was detected ten times or more. The J gene is TRBJ2-7, the V gene TRBV5-1; 13 nucleotides align to TRBD2. The ends lost 2 bases at V and 5 bases at J; junction bases unmatched: 4. CDR3 length: 15 amino acids. Germline CDR1 is SGHRS and CDR2 is YFSETQ. The DNA for the CDR3 is TGCGCCAGCAGCTTAGGACTAGCGGGAGTCAACGAGCAGTACTTC. Amino acid sequence: CASSLGLAGVNEQYF.

There are many counts of this clonotype. This chain's CDR3 is CASSAWGGGDGYTF. The CDR3 nucleotides read TGTGCCAGCAGCGCCTGGGGGGGGGGCGATGGCTACACCTTC. This rearrangement joins TRBV9 to TRBJ1-2; perhaps TRBD1 as D (6 bases). The V end was cut by 3 bases, the J end by 6 bases, with 15 bases between. The germline gives CDR1 SGDLS, CDR2 YYNGEE. The CDR3 spans 14 residues. Complete variable domain (other parts from reference TRBV9 and TRBJ1-2): DSGVTQTPKHLITATGQRVTLRCSPRSGDLSVYWYQQSLDQGLQFLIQYYNGEERAKGNILERFSAQQFPDLHSELNLSSLELGDSALYFCASSAWGGGDGYTFGSGTRLTVV.

This clonotype has ten or more counts. The chain employs TRBV7-6 and TRBJ2-7, with unresolved D. Germline CDR1 reads SGHVS; CDR2 reads FNYEAQ. The CDR3 length is 14 residues. Trimming shortened V by 5 bases and J by 3 bases, and 14 bases separated the two germline ends. CDR3: CASSPGSQGYEQYF. Here the CDR3 DNA reads TGTGCCAGCAGCCCCGGATCCCAAGGCTACGAGCAGTACTTC. Full variable domain (missing parts from reference TRBV7-6 and TRBJ2-7): GAGVSQSPRYKVTKRGQDVALRCDPISGHVSLYWYRQALGQGPEFLTYFNYEAQQDKSGLPNDRFSAERPEGSISTLTIQRTEQRDSAMYRCASSPGSQGYEQYFGPGTRLTVT.

This clonotype was picked up many times. V is TRBV27 and J is TRBJ2-7; unclear D gene. V dropped 5 bases and J dropped 4 bases, with 9 bases sitting between them. Germline V gene lookup returns CDR1 MNHEY and CDR2 SMNVEV (reference sequence). The length of the CDR3 is 12 residues. The CDR3 coding sequence is TGTGCCAGCAGTGGCCCGGGTTACGAGCAGTACTTC. Translating it yields CASSGPGYEQYF.

This clonotype was seen repeatedly, ten times or more. The chain combines TRBV7-8 with TRBJ1-6; TRBD1 agrees at 7 bases. The V gene end was trimmed by 2 bases and the J gene end by 9 bases; junction bases not matched to a gene: 7. Germline V gene sequence: CDR1 SGHVS, CDR2 FQNEAQ. The CDR3 spans 15 residues. CDR3 sequence: CASSLYGTVSSPLHF. CDR3 bases: TGTGCCAGCAGCTTATATGGGACAGTTTCTTCACCCCTCCACTTT. Supplemented by reference TRBV7-8 and TRBJ1-6, the full variable domain reads GAGVSQSPRYKVAKRGQDVALRCDPISGHVSLFWYQQALGQGPEFLTYFQNEAQLDKSGLPSDRFFAERPEGSVSTLKIQRTQQEDSAVYLCASSLYGTVSSPLHFGNGTRLTVT.

This clonotype showed up many times. The CDR3 spells CASSQMWPGVGYTF. In DNA, the CDR3 is TGTGCCAGCAGCCAGATGTGGCCAGGGGTCGGCTACACCTTC. This chain connects TRBV3-1 to TRBJ1-2; D may be TRBD1 (6 bases). The CDR3 spans 14 residues. Looked up from germline, CDR1 is LGHDT and CDR2 is YNNKEL (reference sequence). Trimming stripped 3 bases from V and 8 bases from J, with 16 bases between. Complete variable domain (other parts from reference TRBV3-1 and TRBJ1-2): DTAVSQTPKYLVTQMGNDKSIKCEQNLGHDTMYWYKQDSKKFLKIMFSYNNKELIINETVPNRFSPKSPDKAHLNLHINSLELGDSAVYFCASSQMWPGVGYTFGSGTRLTVV.

Ten or more counts support this clonotype. The V call is TRBV30, the J call TRBJ1-4, with D unclear. The V end lost 1 base, the J end lost 8 bases, and 5 bases lay between the germline ends. Germline CDR1 reads GTSNPN; CDR2 reads SVGIG (reference sequence). The CDR3 runs to 11 residues. CDR3 nucleotide sequence: TGTGCCTGGAGTGCGGGGGAAAAACTGTTTTTT. It encodes CAWSAGEKLFF.

This clonotype was observed many times. This chain connects TRBV28 to TRBJ1-2; D is unresolved. Trimming cost V 6 bases and J 6 bases, with 17 bases left between them. The CDR3 totals 14 residues. Per the germline V gene, CDR1 is MDHEN and CDR2 is SYDVKM. For the CDR3, the DNA is TGTGCCAGCAGCTCAGAAAGGGTGCAAGATGGCTACACCTTC. It encodes CASSSERVQDGYTF.

There are many counts of this clonotype. V is TRBV24-1 and J is TRBJ2-2, with 8 bases fitting TRBD2. The CDR3 has 13 residues. Germline V gene lookup returns CDR1 KGHDR and CDR2 SFDVKD. V shed 9 bases and J 4 bases; nucleotides not matched to a gene: 3. The CDR3 DNA sequence: TGTGCCACCGAGCGGGAGTTCACCGGGGAGCTGTTTTTT. It specifies CATEREFTGELFF.

This clonotype showed up many times. V usage is TRBV7-2 and J usage is TRBJ1-3; weak D call: TRBD1 (6 bases). With 4 bases removed from V and 6 bases from J, the gap between germline ends came to 13 bases. This CDR3 is built from 14 residues. Germline V CDR1 and CDR2: SGHTA, FQGNSA. CDR3 nucleotides: TGTGCCAGCAGCTCCTACCGGGGGGCAAACACCATATATTTT. Amino acid sequence: CASSSYRGANTIYF.

The chain has TRBV5-1 and TRBJ2-6, with D possibly being TRBD1 (6 bases). V lost 3 bases and J 3 bases, leaving 16 bases between the germline ends. In germline, CDR1 is SGHRS, CDR2 YFSETQ. CDR3 size: 17 residues. The CDR3 sequence is CASSWWDTSFGANVLTF. CDR3 DNA sequence: TGCGCCAGCAGCTGGTGGGACACAAGCTTTGGGGCCAACGTCCTGACTTTC.

This clonotype was observed at least ten times. The chain has TRBV7-6 and TRBJ2-7; 7 nucleotides match TRBD2. This CDR3 has 15 amino acids. V lost 0 bases, J lost 2 bases, and 4 bases stayed unmatched. Germline V gene data show CDR1 as SGHVS and CDR2 as FNYEAQ. CDR3 loop: CASSLAGGGPYEQYF. CDR3 nucleotides: TGTGCCAGCAGCTTAGCGGGGGGGGGACCCTACGAGCAGTACTTC.

Ten or more counts support this clonotype. This chain joins TRBV4-3 and TRBJ2-7, with D perhaps being TRBD1 or TRBD2 (5 bases each). In germline, CDR1 is LGHNA, CDR2 YSLEER. V lost 0 bases and J 4 bases, leaving 19 bases between the germline ends. This CDR3 contains 17 residues. DNA of the CDR3: TGCGCCAGCAGCCAAGACGTGGGACCACCTTGGCCATACGAGCAGTACTTC. Encoded protein: CASSQDVGPPWPYEQYF.

This clonotype appeared many times. The chain has TRBV4-3 and TRBJ2-5; either TRBD1 or TRBD2 may fit D (5 bases each). The CDR3 extends over 15 amino acids. V was shortened by 4 bases and J by 0 bases, with 12 bases between the two germline ends. Germline CDR1 LGHNA, CDR2 YSLEER. CDR3 sequence (DNA): TGCGCCAGCAGCCCCGGGACCCCGTACCAAGAGACCCAGTACTTC. Amino acid sequence: CASSPGTPYQETQYF.

Comment on this clonotype: Being one base from a much bigger clone, this may be a read error. V gene TRBV7-6 combines with J gene TRBJ2-7; tentative D call: TRBD2 (6 bases). The V gene's germline CDR1 is SGHVS and CDR2 FNYEAQ. V lost 4 bases and J 6 bases, leaving 13 bases between the germline ends. The CDR3 length is 13 residues. Here the CDR3 reads CASSSEGHCEQYF. The CDR3 bases are TGTGCCAGCAGCTCGGAGGGGCACTGCGAGCAGTACTTC.

This clonotype showed up many times. The gene calls are TRBV6-5 and TRBJ1-1; D unclear. V shed 6 bases and J shed 1 base, with 6 bases lying between them. In germline, CDR1 is MNHEY, CDR2 SVGAGI. The CDR3 is made up of 12 amino acids. CDR3 in DNA: TGTGCCAGCAGGATAGGGAACACTGAAGCTTTCTTT. It encodes CASRIGNTEAFF.

Sample share makes this clonotype large (0.1 to 1%). The CDR3 bases are TGTGCCAGCAGTGAAGCCCTCAGGGCTCAAGAGACCCAGTACTTC. Residues: CASSEALRAQETQYF. The chain has TRBV2 and TRBJ2-5; D possibly corresponds to TRBD1 (5 bases). Trimming took off 0 bases at V and 2 bases at J, with 10 bases between the two ends. The germline V gene encodes CDR1 SNHLY and CDR2 FYNNEI. The CDR3 spans 15 residues. The full variable domain, its missing parts supplied by reference TRBV2 and TRBJ2-5, is EPEVTQTPSHQVTQMGQEVILRCVPISNHLYFYWYRQILGQKVEFLVSFYNNEISEKSEIFDDQFSVERPDGSNFTLKIRSTKLEDSAMYFCASSEALRAQETQYFGPGTRLLVL.

This clonotype was seen repeatedly, ten times or more. The chain combines TRBV24-1 with TRBJ2-4; D gene ambiguous. CDR3 size: 16 residues. Germline V lookup: CDR1 KGHDR, CDR2 SFDVKD. The germline V and J ends were trimmed by 4 bases and 5 bases, with 17 bases remaining between them. CDR3 region: CATSDAAGEVQNIQYF. CDR3 nucleotides: TGTGCCACCAGTGACGCCGCCGGCGAAGTCCAAAACATTCAGTACTTC.